This T cell receptor (beta chain) was obtained from a study of regulatory T cells in long-lasting Graves disease. This clonotype occurred a few times. Time point in this sample: persistent/refractory GD, antithyroid drugs over 5 years with positive TRAb. From PBMCs, RNA was extracted and then used to make the TCR library. Arm-PCR of CDR3 regions and iRepertoire HTBI primers were used to build TCR beta libraries. Each CDR3 protein gets one entry after TCRdb re-called the multiplex PCR reads with MiXCR. The sample holds 390,000 or so distinct CDR3 sequences, approximately 23% seen once. This CDR3 has 13 amino acids. The germline CDR1 and CDR2 sequences are SGHNT and YYREEE (reference sequence). Trimming stripped 4 bases from V and 4 bases from J, with 11 bases between.

The chain recombines TRBV5-4 with TRBJ1-2; D possibly corresponds to TRBD1 (5 bases). This TCR was recovered from a woman aged 40 to 50 with Graves disease. The sequenced sample was peripheral blood mononuclear cells (PBMCs), obtained when the disease was refractory, from a patient treated with antithyroid drugs. CDR3 residues: CASSTRDGYGYTF. DNA for the CDR3: TGTGCCAGCAGCACCCGGGACGGCTATGGCTACACCTTC.